This T cell receptor (beta chain) was captured by sequencing in a study of breast tumors, draining lymph nodes, adjacent tissues. Overall study findings and caveats: Luminal-like breast cancer showed significantly greater tumor-nontumor repertoire similarity than basal-like breast cancer did. Findings are consistent with lymph node origin and intratumoral expansion of most tumor T cells. Compared with lymph nodes, tumors were less diverse; compared with nontumor tissue, more.

MiXCR, run by TCRdb on the multiplex PCR reads, gives a single entry per CDR3 protein. The sample contains about 53,000 distinct CDR3 sequences, 35% to 50% of which appear only once. By frequency in the sample, this clonotype is medium-sized. Its specificity is unknown. The sample comprised breast tumor tissue. The sequence was obtained from a female donor with breast cancer. Some clones in this sample may be carry-over from other donors' samples.

Written as DNA, the CDR3 is TGTGCCAGCAGTACCCGGGAGGCAAGCTCCTACGAGCAGTACTTC. Protein: CASSTREASSYEQYF. This chain uses TRBV7-3 with TRBJ2-7; TRBD2 aligns across 7 bases. V lost 6 bases and J lost 0; bases outside the gene matches: 8. Per the germline V gene, CDR1 is SGHTA and CDR2 is FQGTGA. CDR3 length: 15 amino acids.